This T cell receptor (beta chain) was identified in a study of T cell changes during pregnancy in multiple sclerosis. Libraries were prepared by immunoSEQ multiplex PCR; TCRdb keeps only in-frame clonotypes and omits some of them. The sample lists approximately 44,000 clones, about 91% seen once, with less than 0.95% in the top ten. The CDR3 has 14 amino acids. Trimming at V came to 4 bases and at J to 7 bases, leaving 4 bases not matched to a gene. The germline V gene encodes CDR1 MNHNS and CDR2 SASEGT. Here the sequenced sample was CD4+ T cells from peripheral blood mononuclear cells, taken before pregnancy. This chain links TRBV6-1 with TRBJ2-4; TRBD1 aligns across 10 bases. The origin of this receptor is a female donor with multiple sclerosis, enrolled in a pregnancy study. CDR3 nucleotide sequence: TGTGCCAGCAGTGGTGGGACAGGGGCTAACATTCAGTACTTC. The encoded protein is CASSGGTGANIQYF.